The rows below give T cell receptor beta chains drawn from one sample of a study of blood T cell repertoires in COVID-19. Repertoires were generated with immunoSEQ multiplex PCR, while TCRdb's copy carries only in-frame clones and drops some. Among 200,000 or so clones listed, 75% to 90% were seen once. Sequencing used PBMCs or T cells enriched from blood (not recorded which). The origin of the receptors is a woman aged 35 to 49 with acute COVID-19. Both conserved end residues are part of each CDR3. A D gene is named only where the DNA matches it firmly. Expanded clones get a size class; other rows say once, few or many, or leave the size out.

V gene: TRBV7-2; J gene: TRBJ1-2; clone size: NA; D gene: NA; CDR3 DNA: TGTGCCAGCAGCTTAGGTCTGGGGAGCTATGGCTACACCTTC; CDR3 protein: CASSLGLGSYGYTF
V gene: TRBV3-1/TRBV3-2; J gene: TRBJ2-1; clone size: NA; D gene: NA; CDR3 DNA: TGTGCCAGCCACCCATCTCTTAGGGGCTCCTACAATGAGCAGTTCTTC; CDR3 protein: CASHPSLRGSYNEQFF
V gene: TRBV5-1; J gene: TRBJ1-1; clone size: NA; D gene: NA; CDR3 DNA: TGCGCCAGCAGGGGGCCGGCTGAAGCTTTCTTT; CDR3 protein: CASRGPAEAFF
V gene: TRBV27; J gene: TRBJ2-7; clone size: few; D gene: TRBD1; CDR3 DNA: TGTGCCAGCAGTTTAGGGACAGGGGATGGCTACGAGCAGTACTTC; CDR3 protein: CASSLGTGDGYEQYF
V gene: TRBV24-1; J gene: TRBJ1-5; clone size: NA; D gene: TRBD1; CDR3 DNA: TGTGCCACCAGTGAGGGGGACAGGTTAGGGCAGCCCCAGCATTTT; CDR3 protein: CATSEGDRLGQPQHF
V gene: TRBV27; J gene: TRBJ1-1; clone size: few; D gene: NA; CDR3 DNA: TGTGCCAGCAGTTTCAGGGGCACTGAAGCTTTCTTT; CDR3 protein: CASSFRGTEAFF
V gene: TRBV7-9; J gene: TRBJ2-7; clone size: NA; D gene: NA; CDR3 DNA: TGTGCCAGCAGCCTGGTGGCTAGCCCCTACGAGCAGTACTTC; CDR3 protein: CASSLVASPYEQYF
V gene: TRBV19; J gene: TRBJ1-1; clone size: once; D gene: NA; CDR3 DNA: TGTGCCAGTAGTCCTAATATGAACACTGAAGCTTTCTTT; CDR3 protein: CASSPNMNTEAFF
V gene: TRBV30; J gene: TRBJ2-1; clone size: NA; D gene: NA; CDR3 DNA: TGTGCCTGGGGGGAGGCCGGCCCAGATGAGCAGTTCTTC; CDR3 protein: CAWGEAGPDEQFF
V gene: TRBV9; J gene: TRBJ2-3; clone size: NA; D gene: NA; CDR3 DNA: TGTGCCAGCAGCGTGTCGGGGGGCGGGACAGATACGCAGTATTTT; CDR3 protein: CASSVSGGGTDTQYF
V gene: TRBV5-1; J gene: TRBJ1-2; clone size: NA; D gene: NA; CDR3 DNA: TGCGCCAGCAGCCAGACTTCTACCGCCAACTATGGCTACACCTTC; CDR3 protein: CASSQTSTANYGYTF
V gene: TRBV7-2; J gene: TRBJ1-2; clone size: NA; D gene: TRBD1; CDR3 DNA: TGTGCCAGCAGCTTCTCCCCGGGACAGCAAAGGGGCTACACCTTC; CDR3 protein: CASSFSPGQQRGYTF
V gene: TRBV5-1; J gene: TRBJ1-2; clone size: NA; D gene: NA; CDR3 DNA: TGCGCCAGCACCCCTTGGGCGGGGATTGATGGCTACACCTTC; CDR3 protein: CASTPWAGIDGYTF
V gene: TRBV9; J gene: TRBJ2-5; clone size: NA; D gene: TRBD2; CDR3 DNA: TGTGCCAGCAGCGCGGGACTAGCGGGGGCCCAAGAGACCCAGTACTTC; CDR3 protein: CASSAGLAGAQETQYF
V gene: TRBV2; J gene: TRBJ1-2; clone size: once; D gene: NA; CDR3 DNA: TGTGCCAGCAGTGATGGGCAGGCCCCATCCGCGAACTATGGCTACACCTTC; CDR3 protein: CASSDGQAPSANYGYTF
V gene: TRBV7-9; J gene: TRBJ2-7; clone size: few; D gene: TRBD1; CDR3 DNA: TGTGCCAGCAGCTTAGGAGGGACAGGGAGCTCCTACGAGCAGTACTTC; CDR3 protein: CASSLGGTGSSYEQYF